Listed here are 5 T cell receptor beta chains from one sample, sequenced in a study of CD8+ T cells in alopecia areata. Extracted RNA was reverse transcribed into cDNA, the sequencing template. Profiling relied on immunoSEQ multiplex PCR, and the TCRdb table lists in-frame clones only, not all of them. The sample carries about 15,000 clones, roughly three fifths recorded once. Alopecia areata patients provided lesional scalp punch biopsies and peripheral blood, both collected for the study. Material for sequencing was skin. Receptors originate from a human donor with alopecia areata.

The V call is TRBV18, the J call TRBJ1-2; D remains ambiguous. The CDR3 has 14 amino acids. Trimming took 3 bases from V and 2 from J, leaving 10 bases between them. The germline gives CDR1 KGHSH, CDR2 LQKENI. The CDR3 nucleotides read TGTGCCAGCTCACCGTACGGGCCCAACTATGGCTACACCTTC. Its translation is CASSPYGPNYGYTF.

The chain combines TRBV5-1 with TRBJ2-5; TRBD1 matches 7 bases. Germline CDR1 and CDR2: SGHRS and YFSETQ. CDR3 length: 14 residues. The J segment lost 0 bases and the V segment lost 7 bases, leaving 6 bases of the junction unmatched. CDR3 amino acids: CASRLGTDQETQYF. Written as DNA, the CDR3 is TGCGCCAGCCGGCTGGGGACAGACCAAGAGACCCAGTACTTC. Together with reference TRBV5-1 and TRBJ2-5, the CDR3 gives the full variable domain: KAGVTQTPRYLIKTRGQQVTLSCSPISGHRSVSWYQQTPGQGLQFLFEYFSETQRNKGNFPGRFSGRQFSNSRSEMNVSTLELGDSALYLCASRLGTDQETQYFGPGTRLLVL.

The chain employs TRBV6-1 and TRBJ1-4, with D uncertain. The ends were cut back, 0 bases at V and 11 bases at J, with 16 bases in the middle. The CDR3 is 15 amino acids. Germline assignment: CDR1 MNHNS and CDR2 SASEGT. The CDR3 region is CASSEAGTPMGKLFF. CDR3 sequence (DNA): TGTGCCAGCAGTGAAGCAGGCACCCCGATGGGGAAACTGTTTTTT.

This chain connects TRBV5-4 to TRBJ2-1, with 9 bases fitting TRBD1. The V and J ends lost 2 bases and 2 bases, in that order; junction bases with no gene match: 2. CDR1 is SGHNT, CDR2 YYREEE, per germline (reference sequence). CDR3 length: 15 residues. The CDR3 spells CASSLTGGAYNEQFF. CDR3 DNA sequence: TGTGCCAGCAGCTTAACAGGGGGCGCCTACAATGAGCAGTTCTTC.

The chain links TRBV5-6 to TRBJ2-1; 8 bases match TRBD1. V lost 4 bases to trimming and J lost 8 bases; unmatched junction nucleotides: 17. CDR1 is SGHDT, CDR2 YYEEEE, per germline. This CDR3 contains 17 residues. The CDR3 bases are TGTGCCAGCAGCCCCGGGGTGGCCAGGGGGCGCATCCATGAGCAGTTCTTC. This gives the protein CASSPGVARGRIHEQFF.